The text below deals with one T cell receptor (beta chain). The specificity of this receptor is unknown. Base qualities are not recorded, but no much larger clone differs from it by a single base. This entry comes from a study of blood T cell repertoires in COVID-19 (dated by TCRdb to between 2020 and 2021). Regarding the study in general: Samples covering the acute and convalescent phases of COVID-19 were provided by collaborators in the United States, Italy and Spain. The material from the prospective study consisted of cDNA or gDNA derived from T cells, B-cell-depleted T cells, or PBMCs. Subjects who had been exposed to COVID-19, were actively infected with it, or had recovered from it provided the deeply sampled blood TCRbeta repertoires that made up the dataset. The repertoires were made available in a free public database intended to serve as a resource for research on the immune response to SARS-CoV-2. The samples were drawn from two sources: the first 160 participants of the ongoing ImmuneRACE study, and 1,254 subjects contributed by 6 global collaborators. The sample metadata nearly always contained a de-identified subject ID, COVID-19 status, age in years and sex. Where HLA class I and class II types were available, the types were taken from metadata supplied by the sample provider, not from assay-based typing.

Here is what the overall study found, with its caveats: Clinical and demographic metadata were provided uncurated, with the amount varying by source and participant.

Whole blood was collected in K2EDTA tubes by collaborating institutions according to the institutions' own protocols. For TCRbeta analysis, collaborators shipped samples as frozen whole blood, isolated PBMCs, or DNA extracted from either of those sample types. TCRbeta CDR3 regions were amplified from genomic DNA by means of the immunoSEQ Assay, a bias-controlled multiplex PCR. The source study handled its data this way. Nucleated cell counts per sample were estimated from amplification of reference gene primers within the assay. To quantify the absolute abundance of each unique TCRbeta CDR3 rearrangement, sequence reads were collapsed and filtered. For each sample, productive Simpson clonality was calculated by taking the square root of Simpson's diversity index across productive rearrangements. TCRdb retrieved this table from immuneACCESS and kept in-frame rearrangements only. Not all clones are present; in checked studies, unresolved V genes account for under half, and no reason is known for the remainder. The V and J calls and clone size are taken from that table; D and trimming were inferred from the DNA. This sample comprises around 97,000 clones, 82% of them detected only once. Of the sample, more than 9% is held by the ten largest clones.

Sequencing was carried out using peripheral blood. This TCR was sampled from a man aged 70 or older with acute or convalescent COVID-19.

The DNA sequence is as follows: TGTGCCAGCAGACTAGGGCCCGGCCTGACCTACGAGCAGTACTTC. This yields the protein CASRLGPGLTYEQYF. The chain uses TRBV7-8 and TRBJ2-7; the best D guess is TRBD2, with 5 bases matching. From the cysteine up to the phenylalanine, the CDR3 has a length of 15 residues. Just CDR3 DNA is preserved here, 45 bases in frame from base 1. Per the germline V gene, SGHVS is the CDR1 and FQNEAQ is the CDR2. V and J are truncated by 6 bases and 2 bases respectively, leaving an intervening sequence of 17 bases.